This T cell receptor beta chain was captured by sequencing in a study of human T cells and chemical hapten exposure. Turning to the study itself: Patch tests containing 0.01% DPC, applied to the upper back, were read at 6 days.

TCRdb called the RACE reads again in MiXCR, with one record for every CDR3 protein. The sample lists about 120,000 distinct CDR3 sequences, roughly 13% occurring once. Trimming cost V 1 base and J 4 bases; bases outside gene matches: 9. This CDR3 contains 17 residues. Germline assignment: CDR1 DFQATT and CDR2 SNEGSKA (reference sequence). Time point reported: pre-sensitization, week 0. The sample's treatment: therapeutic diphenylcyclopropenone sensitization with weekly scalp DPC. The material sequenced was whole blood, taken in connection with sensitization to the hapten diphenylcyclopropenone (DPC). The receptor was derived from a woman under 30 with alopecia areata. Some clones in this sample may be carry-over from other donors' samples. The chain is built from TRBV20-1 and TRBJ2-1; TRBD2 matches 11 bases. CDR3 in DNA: TGCAGTGCTAGAGGGAGCGGTAGCGGGGGGGCATACAATGAGCAGTTCTTC. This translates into CSARGSGSGGAYNEQFF.